The 8 T cell receptor beta chains in this list originate from one sample, sequenced in a study of neurological immune-mediated disorders. Time point in this sample: longitudinal time-point 2. TCRdb itself ran the 5' RACE reads through MiXCR, one entry per CDR3 protein. The table has about 49,000 distinct CDR3 sequences, around 13% seen once; the top ten hold 3.5% to 5%. Source material: PBMCs. These receptors were obtained from a male donor with HTLV-1-associated myelopathy (HAM/TSP).

This clonotype was counted many times. CDR3 bases: TGCGCCAGCAGCTTCGACAGACACCGTGAAGCTTTCTTT. Protein sequence: CASSFDRHREAFF. V gene TRBV5-1 combines with J gene TRBJ1-1; D is possibly TRBD1 (5 bases). CDR3 length: 13 amino acids. Trimming took off 2 bases at V and 7 bases at J, with 12 bases between the two ends. Germline-derived CDR1 and CDR2 are SGHRS and YFSETQ. Full variable domain (missing parts from reference TRBV5-1 and TRBJ1-1): KAGVTQTPRYLIKTRGQQVTLSCSPISGHRSVSWYQQTPGQGLQFLFEYFSETQRNKGNFPGRFSGRQFSNSRSEMNVSTLELGDSALYLCASSFDRHREAFFGQGTRLTVV.

This clonotype was detected ten times or more. J is TRBJ2-5 and V is TRBV7-9; D is unclear. CDR1 SEHNR and CDR2 FQNEAQ come from the germline V gene (reference sequence). The CDR3 sequence is 11 residues long. The V end was cut by 4 bases, the J end by 5 bases, with 5 bases between. The CDR3 loop is CASSSAETQYF. For the CDR3, the DNA is TGTGCCAGCAGCTCCGCCGAGACCCAGTACTTC.

In this sample, this clonotype turned up many times. The chain joins TRBV20-1 to TRBJ2-3, with 12 bases lining up with TRBD2. This CDR3 has 16 amino acids. The V and J ends lost 5 bases and 5 bases, in that order; junction bases with no gene match: 11. Germline CDR1 is DFQATT and CDR2 is SNEGSKA (reference sequence). The CDR3 protein is CSASHSSGGAKDTQYF. As DNA, the CDR3 is TGCAGTGCTTCTCATTCTAGCGGGGGGGCCAAAGATACGCAGTATTTT.

The sample holds many counts of this clonotype. The chain joins TRBV20-1 to TRBJ2-2, with a weak D call TRBD2 (6 bases). Looked up from germline, CDR1 is DFQATT and CDR2 is SNEGSKA (reference sequence). The CDR3 spans 14 residues. Between the trimmed V and J ends, which lost 2 bases and 4 bases, there was a span of 11 bases. The CDR3 DNA reads TGCAGTGCTAGATCCCCGGAGGGCACCGGGGAGCTGTTTTTT. Its translation: CSARSPEGTGELFF.

This clonotype turned up a few times. V and J are TRBV7-6 and TRBJ1-2, with 7 bases that match TRBD1. From germline, CDR1 is SGHVS and CDR2 FNYEAQ. The CDR3 has 14 residues. V was pared by 1 base and J by 6 bases, with 5 bases of the junction left unmatched. CDR3 in DNA: TGTGCCAGCAGCTTAGTGGCAGGGGGGGATGGCTACACCTTC. This gives the protein CASSLVAGGDGYTF. The full variable domain, in which reference TRBV7-6 and TRBJ1-2 provide the parts outside the CDR3, is GAGVSQSPRYKVTKRGQDVALRCDPISGHVSLYWYRQALGQGPEFLTYFNYEAQQDKSGLPNDRFSAERPEGSISTLTIQRTEQRDSAMYRCASSLVAGGDGYTFGSGTRLTVV.

This clonotype was counted ten times or more. This sequence joins TRBV20-1 and TRBJ2-7, with D perhaps matching TRBD2 (5 bases). V lost 3 bases to trimming and J lost 6 bases, with 12 bases between them. Per the germline V gene, CDR1 is DFQATT and CDR2 is SNEGSKA (reference sequence). The CDR3 has 12 amino acids. CDR3 sequence: CSARREAGEQYF. DNA for the CDR3: TGCAGTGCTAGGAGGGAAGCCGGCGAGCAGTACTTC.

The table lists this clonotype with many counts. The chain carries TRBV29-1 and TRBJ2-7, with D possibly matching TRBD1 (6 bases). Germline V gives CDR1 SQVTM, CDR2 ANQGSEA. Trimming cost V 5 bases and J 3 bases, with 17 bases left between them. This CDR3 region has 14 residues. CDR3 in amino acids: CSVMTGPGLYEQYF. CDR3 nucleotide sequence: TGCAGCGTTATGACAGGCCCAGGGCTCTACGAGCAGTACTTC.

At least ten counts were recorded for this clonotype. V usage is TRBV5-5 and J usage is TRBJ2-7; D is possibly TRBD1 (6 bases). V dropped 6 bases and J dropped 3 bases, with 16 bases sitting between them. CDR1 is SGHKS, CDR2 YYEKEE, per germline (reference sequence). There are 14 residues in the CDR3. CDR3 in amino acids: CASNLLRDNYEQYF. For the CDR3, the DNA is TGTGCCAGCAACCTCCTCCGGGACAACTACGAGCAGTACTTC.